Listed below are T cell receptor beta chains from one sample, sequenced in a study of T cells after yellow fever vaccination. MiXCR was run by TCRdb on the 5' RACE reads, yielding one entry per CDR3 protein. The table lists some 560,000 distinct CDR3 sequences, over 15% of them singletons. The specimen was PBMCs, collected 15 days after the yellow fever booster vaccination. The origin of the receptors is a man aged 30 to 39 who received the YFV17D yellow fever vaccine. Each CDR3 is given with its conserved first and last residue. D genes are given only for firm matches. The size of a clone is reported for some rows only, either as once, few or many, or as a class for expanded clones.

v_gene: TRBV12-3/TRBV12-4
j_gene: TRBJ1-3
abundance: -
d_gene: TRBD1
CDR3nt: TGTGCCAGCAGTTCCGAAGGGACAGGAAGACACACCATATATTTT
CDR3aa: CASSSEGTGRHTIYF

v_gene: TRBV7-6
j_gene: TRBJ2-7
abundance: few
d_gene: -
CDR3nt: TGTGCCAGCAGCAGCGCCCGGGGCTACGAGCAGTACTTC
CDR3aa: CASSSARGYEQYF

v_gene: TRBV5-6
j_gene: TRBJ2-1
abundance: few
d_gene: TRBD2
CDR3nt: TGTGCCAGCAGCTTTTCCGGGACTAGCGCCTACAATGAGCAGTTCTTC
CDR3aa: CASSFSGTSAYNEQFF

v_gene: TRBV7-2
j_gene: TRBJ1-2
abundance: few
d_gene: -
CDR3nt: TGTGCCAGCAGCTTAACGACCCTCCGTGCTAACTATGGCTACACCTTC
CDR3aa: CASSLTTLRANYGYTF

v_gene: TRBV20-1
j_gene: TRBJ2-5
abundance: -
d_gene: TRBD1
CDR3nt: TGCAGTGCTCACAGGGGCTCGATCCAAGAGACCCAGTACTTC
CDR3aa: CSAHRGSIQETQYF

v_gene: TRBV28
j_gene: TRBJ2-2
abundance: few
d_gene: TRBD1
CDR3nt: TGTGCCAGCAGTTTACCAGGGGGCCGTACCGGGGAGCTGTTTTTT
CDR3aa: CASSLPGGRTGELFF

v_gene: TRBV7-9
j_gene: TRBJ2-5
abundance: -
d_gene: -
CDR3nt: TGTGCCAGCAGCATGTCAGGGGTAGAGACCCAGTACTTC
CDR3aa: CASSMSGVETQYF

v_gene: TRBV20-1
j_gene: TRBJ2-1
abundance: few
d_gene: -
CDR3nt: TGCAGTGCTAGAGTTAGCCGGGTGTTGATCGATGAGCAGTTCTTC
CDR3aa: CSARVSRVLIDEQFF

v_gene: TRBV5-1
j_gene: TRBJ2-1
abundance: many
d_gene: -
CDR3nt: TGCGCCAGCAGCTTGGCCCAGAATGAGCAGTTCTTC
CDR3aa: CASSLAQNEQFF

v_gene: TRBV9
j_gene: TRBJ2-3
abundance: -
d_gene: TRBD2
CDR3nt: TGTGCCAGCAGCGTAGCTACTAGATGGGGACTAGCGGGAGAAGAAGATACGCAGTATTTT
CDR3aa: CASSVATRWGLAGEEDTQYF

v_gene: TRBV12-3/TRBV12-4
j_gene: TRBJ2-2
abundance: -
d_gene: TRBD1
CDR3nt: TGTGCCAGCAGTCGAGACAGGGGGGCGTTGACCGGGGAGCTGTTTTTT
CDR3aa: CASSRDRGALTGELFF

v_gene: TRBV3-1
j_gene: TRBJ1-6
abundance: -
d_gene: TRBD1
CDR3nt: TGTGCCAGCAGCCACAGGGACAGCGGCGAGTCACCCCTCCACTTT
CDR3aa: CASSHRDSGESPLHF

v_gene: TRBV20-1
j_gene: TRBJ2-5
abundance: few
d_gene: -
CDR3nt: TGCAGTGCAAGATGGGGGGACGGCCAGGAGACCCAGTACTTC
CDR3aa: CSARWGDGQETQYF